The following is a T cell receptor (beta chain) sequence with its context. The antigen is unknown. This record comes from a study of T cell repertoires in cytomegalovirus infection. Study as a whole: Recently described HLA-C-restricted plus well-studied HLA-B-restricted CMV epitopes were used. Evidence of both CMV infection and a matching HLA type came from public TCR beta signatures.

Study results and limitations: The study identified carriers of CMV plus the relevant HLA from cumulative public TCR beta family frequency. The ex vivo response was dominated by HLA-C-restricted CMV-specific TCR beta clonotypes.

Germline values: CDR1 MNHNS, CDR2 SASEGT. The CDR3 has 15 amino acids. The J segment lost 0 bases and the V segment lost 10 bases, leaving 6 bases of the junction unmatched. Each CDR3 protein is one row after TCRdb ran MiXCR on the reads. The sample consists of more than 300,000 distinct CDR3 sequences, just under 35% of them appearing once. The receptor's source is a human donor in good health (CMV status not recorded). Some clones in this sample may be carry-over from other donors' samples. V usage is TRBV6-1 and J usage is TRBJ1-4; 9 bases fit TRBD1. The material was cultured PBMCs, obtained from culture after CMV antigen stimulation. CDR3 sequence reads: CATGQGTTTNEKLFF. CDR3 coding DNA: TGTGCCACCGGACAGGGGACGACAACTAATGAAAAACTGTTTTTT.